This is a list of T cell receptor beta chains from one sample in a study of human T cells and chemical hapten exposure. TCRdb re-called the RACE reads with MiXCR, one entry per CDR3 protein. The sample holds 40,000 to 50,000 distinct CDR3 sequences; approximately 13% are singletons and the top ten take 5.5% to 6.5%. This specimen was whole blood, taken in connection with sensitization to the hapten diphenylcyclopropenone (DPC). All receptors come from a young woman with alopecia areata. Some clones in this sample may be carry-over from other donors' samples. The CDR3 runs from the conserved cysteine through the conserved F or W. D genes are given only for firm matches. Clone size is not always given. Where it is, it says once, few, many or a class for expanded clones.

>NA|many|TRBJ1-2|TRBV7-8
CASSSDPGGGYGYTF
TGTGCCAGCAGCTCGGACCCAGGAGGGGGGTATGGCTACACCTTC
>NA|few|TRBJ2-5|TRBV11-2
CASSSVPRPGNPRQETQYF
TGTGCCAGCAGCTCAGTCCCTCGTCCTGGGAACCCGAGGCAAGAGACCCAGTACTTC
>NA|many|TRBJ1-2|TRBV7-3
CASSLGPEANYGYTF
TGTGCCAGCAGCTTAGGTCCGGAAGCTAACTATGGCTACACCTTC
>NA|few|TRBJ1-1|TRBV29-1
CSVLVVGEAFF
TGCAGCGTCTTGGTCGTAGGTGAAGCTTTCTTT
>NA|many|TRBJ1-1|TRBV7-2
CASSLRFAEAFF
TGTGCCAGCAGCTTAAGATTCGCTGAAGCTTTCTTT
>NA|few|TRBJ1-1|TRBV28
CASSFSKTGSPEAFF
TGTGCCAGCAGTTTTTCGAAGACAGGAAGCCCTGAAGCTTTCTTT
>TRBD2|NA|TRBJ2-1|TRBV19
CASSISSGRFINEQFF
TGTGCCAGTAGTATTTCTAGCGGGAGGTTCATAAATGAGCAGTTCTTC
>NA|few|TRBJ2-3|TRBV18
CASSPPVRIDTQYF
TGTGCCAGCTCACCACCGGTCCGTATAGATACGCAGTATTTT
>NA|few|TRBJ2-2|TRBV7-2
CASSLVTPGELFF
TGTGCCAGCAGCTTAGTGACCCCCGGGGAGCTGTTTTTT
>NA|few|TRBJ2-7|TRBV20-1
CSARVLAPTYEQYF
TGCAGTGCTAGAGTCCTAGCGCCTACCTACGAGCAGTACTTC
>NA|few|TRBJ2-3|TRBV7-9
CASSSTPTGDLTDTQYF
TGTGCCAGCAGCTCAACCCCCACAGGTGACCTCACAGATACGCAGTATTTT
>NA|medium-sized|TRBJ1-1|TRBV6-2/TRBV6-3
CASSYWHGYEAFF
TGTGCCAGCAGTTACTGGCACGGGTATGAAGCTTTCTTT
>NA|few|TRBJ1-1|TRBV5-1
CASSLDGKNTEAFF
TGCGCCAGCAGCTTGGACGGGAAGAACACTGAAGCTTTCTTT
>NA|many|TRBJ2-3|TRBV30
CAWSVRQRDTQYF
TGTGCCTGGAGTGTAAGACAACGGGATACGCAGTATTTT
>TRBD2|many|TRBJ2-2|TRBV20-1
CSARDSGRATGELFF
TGCAGTGCTAGAGATAGCGGGAGGGCCACCGGGGAGCTGTTTTTT
>NA|few|TRBJ2-7|TRBV4-3
CASSQDIGRTAYEQYF
TGCGCCAGCAGCCAAGATATAGGCAGGACCGCCTACGAGCAGTACTTC
>NA|few|TRBJ2-7|TRBV6-2/TRBV6-3
CASSPWREQYF
TGTGCCAGCAGTCCTTGGAGAGAGCAGTACTTC
>TRBD2|NA|TRBJ2-3|TRBV29-1
CSVGLAGTDTQYF
TGCAGCGTCGGACTAGCGGGCACAGATACGCAGTATTTT
>TRBD2|many|TRBJ2-7|TRBV20-1
CSVSGRALYEQYF
TGCAGTGTGAGCGGGAGGGCCCTCTACGAGCAGTACTTC
>NA|few|TRBJ2-3|TRBV12-3/TRBV12-4
CATGLGVFSTDTQYF
TGTGCCACAGGTTTGGGGGTTTTTAGCACAGATACGCAGTATTTT
>NA|many|TRBJ1-5|TRBV27
CASSKGNQPQHF
TGTGCCAGCAGTAAAGGGAATCAGCCCCAGCATTTT
>TRBD1|many|TRBJ2-1|TRBV28
CASHPGPWDRVPRGNEQFF
TGTGCCAGCCATCCAGGCCCCTGGGACAGAGTCCCCCGGGGCAATGAGCAGTTCTTC
>TRBD2|NA|TRBJ2-5|TRBV7-9
CASRLSGTSGSKAETQYF
TGTGCCAGCAGACTCTCCGGGACTAGCGGGAGTAAGGCGGAGACCCAGTACTTC
>NA|many|TRBJ2-1|TRBV4-3
CASSQVSSRSGQFF
TGCGCCAGCAGCCAAGTTAGCTCGCGATCAGGGCAGTTCTTC
>TRBD2|few|TRBJ2-3|TRBV28
CASRRLADSTDTQYF
TGTGCCAGCCGCCGACTAGCAGATAGCACAGATACGCAGTATTTT
>TRBD2|few|TRBJ2-7|TRBV9
CASSTSGEPYEQYF
TGTGCCAGCAGCACTAGCGGGGAACCTTACGAGCAGTACTTC
>NA|NA|TRBJ2-7|TRBV2
CASSAPDRQLYEQYF
TGTGCCAGCAGTGCTCCTGACCGACAGTTGTACGAGCAGTACTTC
>NA|NA|TRBJ2-3|TRBV7-8
CASSLGRLPQADTQYF
TGTGCCAGCAGCTTAGGGCGGCTGCCACAGGCAGATACGCAGTATTTT
>TRBD2|many|TRBJ2-7|TRBV28
CASRYRGRAYEQYF
TGTGCCAGCAGATACCGCGGGAGGGCCTACGAGCAGTACTTC
>NA|NA|TRBJ2-2|TRBV6-6
CATWGAGELFF
TGTGCCACATGGGGGGCCGGGGAGCTGTTTTTT
>NA|few|TRBJ1-3|TRBV5-5
CASRLGSGVALMDTIYF
TGTGCCAGCAGATTAGGAAGCGGAGTGGCTCTTATGGACACCATATATTTT
>TRBD1|NA|TRBJ2-7|TRBV20-1
CSPDRDRGGEQYF
TGCAGTCCCGACCGGGACAGGGGAGGCGAGCAGTACTTC
>TRBD2|few|TRBJ2-3|TRBV7-2
CASSLAGGPLSTDTQYF
TGTGCCAGCAGCTTAGCGGGAGGGCCTCTTAGCACAGATACGCAGTATTTT
>NA|once|TRBJ2-2|TRBV1
CTPSGSTGELFF
TGCACCCCCAGCGGGAGTACCGGGGAGCTGTTTTTT
>TRBD2|NA|TRBJ2-3|TRBV7-2
CASSLRLAGVADTQYF
TGTGCCAGCAGCTTACGCCTAGCGGGAGTAGCTGATACGCAGTATTTT
>NA|few|TRBJ2-1|TRBV29-1
CSVAPYNEQFF
TGCAGCGTTGCTCCTTACAATGAGCAGTTCTTC
>NA|many|TRBJ1-4|TRBV29-1
CSVIGTNEKLFF
TGCAGCGTTATTGGGACTAATGAAAAACTGTTTTTT
>NA|many|TRBJ2-5|TRBV7-8
CASSHTEPRKTQYF
TGTGCCAGCAGCCACACTGAACCCCGGAAGACCCAGTACTTC
>NA|many|TRBJ1-5|TRBV18
CASSQSEGSRRAQHF
TGTGCCAGCTCACAATCCGAGGGCTCGAGGCGGGCCCAGCATTTT
>TRBD1|NA|TRBJ2-7|TRBV20-1
CSARDRGTGALF
TGCAGTGCTAGAGATCGCGGGACAGGGGCCCTGTTC
>NA|NA|TRBJ2-1|TRBV4-3
CASSQDRLANEQFF
TGCGCCAGCAGCCAAGACCGGCTAGCCAATGAGCAGTTCTTC
>TRBD1|NA|TRBJ1-1|TRBV10-1
CASSGLRDRVAVVNTEAFF
TGCGCCAGCAGTGGCTTACGTGACAGGGTAGCCGTTGTGAACACTGAAGCTTTCTTT
>NA|many|TRBJ2-7|TRBV9
CASSVGGLPYEQYF
TGTGCCAGCAGCGTAGGGGGCCTCCCCTACGAGCAGTACTTC
>NA|few|TRBJ1-2|TRBV4-3
CASSPAGLPYGYTF
TGCGCCAGCAGCCCAGCAGGGCTACCCTATGGCTACACCTTC
>NA|many|TRBJ1-6|TRBV18
CASSPETANSPLHF
TGTGCCAGCTCACCTGAGACAGCTAATTCACCCCTCCACTTT
>NA|few|TRBJ2-7|TRBV6-2/TRBV6-3
CASSPQPSLYEQYF
TGTGCCAGCAGTCCACAGCCCTCCCTTTACGAGCAGTACTTC
>TRBD2|many|TRBJ2-1|TRBV20-1
CSAGGTSGRDEQFF
TGCAGTGCTGGAGGGACTAGCGGGAGGGATGAGCAGTTCTTC
>NA|many|TRBJ2-2|TRBV11-3
CASSLGYVGRTGELFF
TGTGCCAGCAGCTTAGGATACGTCGGGAGAACCGGGGAGCTGTTTTTT
>TRBD2|NA|TRBJ2-6|TRBV7-3
CASSSPQRGGVLTF
TGTGCCAGCAGCTCGCCCCAGCGGGGTGGCGTCCTGACTTTC
>NA|many|TRBJ2-1|TRBV20-1
CSAEGLPPRDEQFF
TGCAGTGCGGAGGGACTTCCACCACGGGATGAGCAGTTCTTC
>NA|NA|TRBJ2-1|TRBV5-5
CASSLRGPGRFIDEQFF
TGTGCCAGCAGCTTGAGAGGGCCCGGCCGTTTTATCGATGAGCAGTTCTTC
>NA|many|TRBJ1-5|TRBV11-2
CASSLSSDSNQPQHF
TGTGCCAGCAGCTTATCGTCGGATAGCAATCAGCCCCAGCATTTT
>NA|many|TRBJ1-1|TRBV7-9
CASSLREEAPEAFF
TGTGCCAGCAGCTTACGGGAAGAAGCCCCTGAAGCTTTCTTT
>NA|many|TRBJ2-3|TRBV3-1
CASSQGASQPLAQYF
TGTGCCAGCAGCCAAGGAGCCAGCCAACCCCTCGCGCAGTATTTT
>NA|few|TRBJ2-2|TRBV4-3
CASSAAQNTGELFF
TGCGCCAGCAGCGCAGCCCAAAACACCGGGGAGCTGTTTTTT
>TRBD1|many|TRBJ1-1|TRBV30
CAWTGTGGAGTEAFF
TGTGCCTGGACCGGGACAGGGGGCGCTGGGACTGAAGCTTTCTTT
>NA|many|TRBJ2-1|TRBV7-9
CASRQSSGDRINEQFF
TGTGCCAGCAGACAATCCTCGGGGGACCGGATCAATGAGCAGTTCTTC
>NA|NA|TRBJ2-7|TRBV6-5
CASSFFQPRAQYEQYF
TGTGCCAGCAGTTTCTTCCAGCCCCGAGCTCAATACGAGCAGTACTTC
>NA|many|TRBJ2-5|TRBV5-1
CASRHTGTPQETQYF
TGCGCCAGCAGACATACCGGGACTCCACAAGAGACCCAGTACTTC
>TRBD2|NA|TRBJ2-1|TRBV11-2
CASSFRWTSGGRYNEQFF
TGTGCCAGCAGCTTTCGCTGGACTAGCGGGGGTAGATACAATGAGCAGTTCTTC